Sequencing of this TCR beta chain was carried out in a study of technical replicates of blood from several donors. The protocol was immunoSEQ multiplex PCR, while the TCRdb copy is restricted to in-frame clones and leaves out a portion. Among tens of thousands of clones, around 88% were seen once, and the ten largest hold about 5.1%. CDR1 and CDR2 (germline): MDHEN, SYDVKM. The V and J ends lost 4 bases and 11 bases respectively, with 17 bases between them. CDR3 length: 13 amino acids. The material sequenced was PBMCs. The chain is built from TRBV28 and TRBJ1-1, with a possible D match to TRBD1 (6 bases). The source is a human donor in good health. Some clones in this sample may be carry-over from other donors' samples. CDR3 DNA sequence: TGTGCCAGCAGTTCATTGAACAGGGTGAGTGCTTTCTTT. Protein: CASSSLNRVSAFF.